This paragraph covers one TCR beta chain sequence. Libraries were prepared by immunoSEQ multiplex PCR; TCRdb keeps only in-frame clonotypes and omits some of them. The table records more than 500,000 clones, approximately 94% of them present only once. This sample stems from a study of shared clonotypes between healthy human individuals. About the research overall: Each donor's CD8 memory used one plate, CD8 naive two, each CD4 subset three.

The TCR sequence derives from a woman in her twenties or thirties in good health. The sample comprised naive CD4+ T cells sorted from blood. Subset described: CD45RA+ positively selected.

In DNA form, the CDR3 reads TGTGCCAGCAGACGAGATCTAGCGGCACATAGCACAGATACGCAGTATTTT. Translation: CASRRDLAAHSTDTQYF. The gene calls are TRBV27 and TRBJ2-3, with 7 bases lining up with TRBD2. This CDR3 region has 17 residues. Losses at the gene ends were 6 bases for V and 0 bases for J; bases not matched to a gene: 12. Germline assignment: CDR1 MNHEY and CDR2 SMNVEV (reference sequence).